One and the same sample provided the 3 T cell receptor beta chains below, sequenced in a study of T cells after yellow fever vaccination (dated by TCRdb to between 2019 and 2020). In light of the paper, this sample's treatment or condition label describes: live attenuated yellow fever vaccine strain. Libraries were made using 5' RACE. Sequencing was performed on an Illumina NovaSeq 6000. The public reads were reprocessed in TCRdb via fastp at Q25 and MiXCR, keeping in-frame beta chains. Rows with a matching CDR3 protein are joined into one entry that keeps the most common DNA and genes. The sample records under 350,000 distinct CDR3 sequences, over 4% of which are singletons. The top ten hold just under 25% of the sample. The specimen was PBMCs, collected 5 days after the yellow fever booster vaccination. The receptor source for this set is a man younger than 35 who received the YFV17D yellow fever vaccine.

The genes are TRBV9 and TRBJ2-3, with 9 bases fitting TRBD2. Unmatched junction bases numbered 11, after V lost 1 base and J lost 2 bases. The V gene's germline CDR1 is SGDLS and CDR2 YYNGEE. The CDR3 contains 18 residues. The CDR3 region is CASSVRVSRGGLTDTQYF. Written as DNA, the CDR3 is TGTGCCAGCAGCGTACGCGTCTCGCGGGGGGGCCTCACAGATACGCAGTATTTT. The full variable domain, completed using reference TRBV9 and TRBJ2-3, is DSGVTQTPKHLITATGQRVTLRCSPRSGDLSVYWYQQSLDQGLQFLIQYYNGEERAKGNILERFSAQQFPDLHSELNLSSLELGDSALYFCASSVRVSRGGLTDTQYFGPGTRLTVL.

V gene TRBV5-6 combines with J gene TRBJ2-1; either TRBD1 or TRBD2 may supply D (6 bases each). The length of the CDR3 is 16 residues. CDR1 SGHDT and CDR2 YYEEEE come from the germline V gene. Trimming pared 0 bases from V and 8 bases from J, leaving 18 bases between. CDR3 nucleotide sequence: TGTGCCAGCAGCTTGGGCACCGGGACACGGAGGGATGAGCAGTTCTTC. Amino acids: CASSLGTGTRRDEQFF.

This clonotype was counted ten times or more. The gene calls are TRBV5-1 and TRBJ1-2; D ambiguous. Germline lookup yields CDR1 SGHRS and CDR2 YFSETQ. The germline V and J ends were trimmed by 2 bases and 7 bases, with 18 bases remaining between them. There are 15 residues in the CDR3. The DNA of the CDR3 is TGCGCCAGCAGCTTAGGAGTGGAGGGCTCACGTGGCTACACCTTC. This translates into CASSLGVEGSRGYTF.